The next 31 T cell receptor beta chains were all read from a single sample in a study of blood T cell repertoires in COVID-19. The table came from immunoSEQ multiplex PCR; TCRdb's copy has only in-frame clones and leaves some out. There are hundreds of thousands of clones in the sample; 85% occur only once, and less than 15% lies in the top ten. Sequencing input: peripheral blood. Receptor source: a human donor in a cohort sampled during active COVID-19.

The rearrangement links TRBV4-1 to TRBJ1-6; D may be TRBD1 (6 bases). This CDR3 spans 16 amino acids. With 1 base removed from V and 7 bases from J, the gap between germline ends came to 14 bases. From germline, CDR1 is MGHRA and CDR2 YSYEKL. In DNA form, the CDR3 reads TGCGCCAGCAGCCAAGTCCAGGGGACAAGAAATTCACCCCTCCACTTT. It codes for CASSQVQGTRNSPLHF.

The CDR3 sequence is CASINGTSRTGELFF. The DNA for the CDR3 is TGTGCCAGCATTAATGGGACTAGTCGGACCGGGGAGCTGTTTTTT. The chain joins TRBV6-5 to TRBJ2-2; 8 bases line up with TRBD2. Germline CDR1 reads MNHEY; CDR2 reads SVGAGI. CDR3 length: 15 amino acids. Trimming took 7 bases from V and 5 from J; bases not matched to a gene: 9.

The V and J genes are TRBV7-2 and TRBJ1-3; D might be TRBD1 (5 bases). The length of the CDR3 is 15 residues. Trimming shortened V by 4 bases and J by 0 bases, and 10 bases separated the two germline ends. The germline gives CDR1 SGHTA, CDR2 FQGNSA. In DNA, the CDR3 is TGTGCCAGCAGCTCGAACCAGGGCTCTGGAAACACCATATATTTT. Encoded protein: CASSSNQGSGNTIYF.

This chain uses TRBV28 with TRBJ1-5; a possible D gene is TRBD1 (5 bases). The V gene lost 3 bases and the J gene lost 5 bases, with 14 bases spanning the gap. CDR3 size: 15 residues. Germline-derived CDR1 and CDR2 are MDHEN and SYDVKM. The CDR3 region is CASSFSGGSYQPQHF. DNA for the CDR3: TGTGCCAGCAGTTTTTCCGGGGGGAGCTATCAGCCCCAGCATTTT.

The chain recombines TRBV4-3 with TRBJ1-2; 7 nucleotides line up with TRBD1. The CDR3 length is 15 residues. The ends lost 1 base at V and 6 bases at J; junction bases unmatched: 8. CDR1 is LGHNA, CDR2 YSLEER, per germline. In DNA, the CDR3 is TGCGCCAGCAGCCAAGCCCTGACAGGGAGGCATGGCTACACCTTC. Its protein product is CASSQALTGRHGYTF.

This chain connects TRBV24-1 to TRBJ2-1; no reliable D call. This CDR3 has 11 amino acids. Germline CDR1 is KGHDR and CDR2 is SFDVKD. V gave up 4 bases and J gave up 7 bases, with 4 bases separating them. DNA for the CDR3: TGTGCCACCAGTGACCAGAATGAGCAGTTCTTC. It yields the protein CATSDQNEQFF.

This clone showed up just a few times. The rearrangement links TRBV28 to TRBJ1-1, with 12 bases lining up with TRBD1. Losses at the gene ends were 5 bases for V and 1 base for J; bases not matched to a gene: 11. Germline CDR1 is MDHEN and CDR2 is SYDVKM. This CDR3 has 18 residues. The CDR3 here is CASSTPGQGALRNTEAFF. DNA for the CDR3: TGTGCCAGCAGTACCCCGGGACAGGGGGCGCTTCGGAACACTGAAGCTTTCTTT. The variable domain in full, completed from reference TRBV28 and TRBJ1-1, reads DVKVTQSSRYLVKRTGEKVFLECVQDMDHENMFWYRQDPGLGLRLIYFSYDVKMKEKGDIPEGYSVSREKKERFSLILESASTNQTSMYLCASSTPGQGALRNTEAFFGQGTRLTVV.

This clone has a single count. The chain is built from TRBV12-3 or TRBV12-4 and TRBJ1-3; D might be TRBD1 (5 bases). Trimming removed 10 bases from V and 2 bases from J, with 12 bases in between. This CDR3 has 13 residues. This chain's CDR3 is CATSGRPGNTIYF. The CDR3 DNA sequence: TGTGCCACCTCAGGGCGTCCTGGAAACACCATATATTTT.

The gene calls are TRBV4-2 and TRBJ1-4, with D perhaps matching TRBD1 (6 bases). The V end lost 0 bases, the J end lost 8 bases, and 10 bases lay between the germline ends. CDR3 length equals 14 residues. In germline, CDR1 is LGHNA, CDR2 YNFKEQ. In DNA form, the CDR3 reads TGTGCCAGCAGCCAAGAGACAGGTTCGGAAAAACTGTTTTTT. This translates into CASSQETGSEKLFF.

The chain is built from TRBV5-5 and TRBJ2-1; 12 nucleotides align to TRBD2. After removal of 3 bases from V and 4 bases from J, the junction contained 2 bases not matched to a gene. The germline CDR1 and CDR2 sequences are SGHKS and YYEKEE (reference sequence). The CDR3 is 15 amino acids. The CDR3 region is CASSSLAGGYNEQFF. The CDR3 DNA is TGTGCCAGCAGCTCCCTAGCGGGAGGGTACAATGAGCAGTTCTTC.

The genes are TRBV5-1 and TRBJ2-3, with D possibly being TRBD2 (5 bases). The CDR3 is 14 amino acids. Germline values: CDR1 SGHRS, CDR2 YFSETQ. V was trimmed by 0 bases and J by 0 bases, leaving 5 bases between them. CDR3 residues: CASSLASSTDTQYF. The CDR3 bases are TGCGCCAGCAGCTTGGCTAGCAGCACAGATACGCAGTATTTT.

CDR3 nucleotides: TGTGCCAGCAGCAGAGCGGGGCACCCGAACACCGGGGAGCTGTTTTTT. Translating it yields CASSRAGHPNTGELFF. The chain has TRBV21-1 and TRBJ2-2; TRBD1 is taken as the D call from the table, unchecked against the DNA. TRBV21-1 counts as a pseudogene. This CDR3 contains 16 residues.

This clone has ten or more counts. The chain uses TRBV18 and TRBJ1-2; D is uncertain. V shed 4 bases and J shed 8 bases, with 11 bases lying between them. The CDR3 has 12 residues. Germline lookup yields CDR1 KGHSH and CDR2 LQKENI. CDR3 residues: CASSRPQSGYTF. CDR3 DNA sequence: TGTGCCAGCTCACGTCCGCAGTCGGGCTACACCTTC.

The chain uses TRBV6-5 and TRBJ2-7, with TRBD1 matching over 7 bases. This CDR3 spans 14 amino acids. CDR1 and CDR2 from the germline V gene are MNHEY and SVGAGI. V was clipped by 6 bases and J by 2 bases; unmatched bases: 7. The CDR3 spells CASRPDRAPYEQYF. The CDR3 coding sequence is TGTGCCAGCAGACCTGACAGGGCCCCCTACGAGCAGTACTTC.

CDR3 nucleotide sequence: TGTGCCAGCAGTTACGGCCAGGGGGCTGCCTACGAGCAGTACTTC. Translating gives CASSYGQGAAYEQYF. V and J are TRBV6-6 and TRBJ2-7; the match to TRBD1 covers 8 bases. Trimming took 2 bases from V and 2 from J; bases not matched to a gene: 5. The germline CDR1 and CDR2 sequences are MNHNY and SVGAGI (reference sequence). The CDR3 sequence is 15 residues long.

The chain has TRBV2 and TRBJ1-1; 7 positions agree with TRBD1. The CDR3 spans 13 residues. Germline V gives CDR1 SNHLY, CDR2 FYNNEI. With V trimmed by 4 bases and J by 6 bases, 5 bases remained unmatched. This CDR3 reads CASSVQGLAEAFF. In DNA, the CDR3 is TGTGCCAGCAGTGTACAGGGGTTGGCTGAAGCTTTCTTT.

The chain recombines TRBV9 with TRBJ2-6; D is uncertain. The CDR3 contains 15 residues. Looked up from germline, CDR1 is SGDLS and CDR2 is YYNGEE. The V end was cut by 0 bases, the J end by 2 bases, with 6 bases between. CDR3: CASSVGGAGANVLTF. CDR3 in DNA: TGTGCCAGCAGCGTAGGAGGTGCTGGGGCCAACGTCCTGACTTTC.

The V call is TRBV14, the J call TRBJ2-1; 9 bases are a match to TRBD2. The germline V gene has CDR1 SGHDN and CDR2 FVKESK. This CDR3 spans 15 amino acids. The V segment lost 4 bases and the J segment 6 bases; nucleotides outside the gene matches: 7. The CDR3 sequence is CASSPAAGGFNEQFF. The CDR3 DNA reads TGTGCCAGCAGCCCCGCTGCGGGAGGGTTCAATGAGCAGTTCTTC.

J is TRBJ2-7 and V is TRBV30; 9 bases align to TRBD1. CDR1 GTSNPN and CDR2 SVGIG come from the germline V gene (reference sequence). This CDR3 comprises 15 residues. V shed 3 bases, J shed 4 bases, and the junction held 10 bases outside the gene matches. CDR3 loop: CAWRLTGTGLYEQYF. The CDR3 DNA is TGTGCCTGGAGACTCACTGGGACAGGGCTTTACGAGCAGTACTTC. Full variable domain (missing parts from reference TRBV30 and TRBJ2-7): SQTIHQWPATLVQPVGSPLSLECTVEGTSNPNLYWYRQAAGRGLQLLFYSVGIGQISSEVPQNLSASRPQDRQFILSSKKLLLSDSGFYLCAWRLTGTGLYEQYFGPGTRLTVT.

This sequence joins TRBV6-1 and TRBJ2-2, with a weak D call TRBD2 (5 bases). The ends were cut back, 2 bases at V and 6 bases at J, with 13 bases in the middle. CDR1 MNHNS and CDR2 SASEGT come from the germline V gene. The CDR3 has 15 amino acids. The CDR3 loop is CASSEMWESAGELFF. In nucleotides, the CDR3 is TGTGCCAGCAGTGAAATGTGGGAGTCCGCCGGGGAGCTGTTTTTT.

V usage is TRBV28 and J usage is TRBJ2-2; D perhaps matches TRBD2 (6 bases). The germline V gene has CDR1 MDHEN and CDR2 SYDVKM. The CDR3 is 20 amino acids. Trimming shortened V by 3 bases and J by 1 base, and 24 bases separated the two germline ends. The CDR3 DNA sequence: TGTGCCAGCAGTTTTTCGGTGGGGGTAGCGGTCACTATGAACACCGGGGAGCTGTTTTTT. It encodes CASSFSVGVAVTMNTGELFF.

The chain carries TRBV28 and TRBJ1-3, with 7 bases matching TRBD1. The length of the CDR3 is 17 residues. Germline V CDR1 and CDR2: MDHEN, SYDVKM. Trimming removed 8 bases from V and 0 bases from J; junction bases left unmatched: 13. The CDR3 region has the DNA TGTGCCAGCGTGGGGCAGGGGGTTGGGGCCTCTGGAAACACCATATATTTT. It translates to CASVGQGVGASGNTIYF.

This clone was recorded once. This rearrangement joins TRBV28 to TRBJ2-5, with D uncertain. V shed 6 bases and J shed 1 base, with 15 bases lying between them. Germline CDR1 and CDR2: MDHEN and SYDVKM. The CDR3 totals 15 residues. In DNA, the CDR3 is TGTGCCAGCAGATCCCCTGGCGGCTCCCAAGAGACCCAGTACTTC. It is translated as CASRSPGGSQETQYF.

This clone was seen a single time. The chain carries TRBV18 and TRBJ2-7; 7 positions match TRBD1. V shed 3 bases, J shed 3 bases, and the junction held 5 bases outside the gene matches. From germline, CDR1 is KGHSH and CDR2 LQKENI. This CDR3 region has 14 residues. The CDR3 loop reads CASSPQGQNYEQYF. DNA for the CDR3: TGTGCCAGCTCACCGCAGGGACAGAACTACGAGCAGTACTTC. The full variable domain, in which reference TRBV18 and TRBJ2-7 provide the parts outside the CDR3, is NAGVMQNPRHLVRRRGQEARLRCSPMKGHSHVYWYRQLPEEGLKFMVYLQKENIIDESGMPKERFSAEFPKEGPSILRIQQVVRGDSAAYFCASSPQGQNYEQYFGPGTRLTVT.

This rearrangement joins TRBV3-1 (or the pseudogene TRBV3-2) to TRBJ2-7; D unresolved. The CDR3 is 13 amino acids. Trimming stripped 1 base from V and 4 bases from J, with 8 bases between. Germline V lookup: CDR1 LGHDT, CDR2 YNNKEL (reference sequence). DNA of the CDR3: TGTGCCAGCAGCCAAGCTCCGCGATACGAGCAGTACTTC. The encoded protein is CASSQAPRYEQYF.

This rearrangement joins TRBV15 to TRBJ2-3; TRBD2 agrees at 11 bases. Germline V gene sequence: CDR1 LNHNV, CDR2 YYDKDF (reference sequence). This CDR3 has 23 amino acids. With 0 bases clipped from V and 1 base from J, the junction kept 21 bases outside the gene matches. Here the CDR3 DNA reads TGTGCCACCAGCAGAGATCGGCGGGAGACTAGCGGGACCCCAGACAGTGGCACAGATACGCAGTATTTT. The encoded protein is CATSRDRRETSGTPDSGTDTQYF.

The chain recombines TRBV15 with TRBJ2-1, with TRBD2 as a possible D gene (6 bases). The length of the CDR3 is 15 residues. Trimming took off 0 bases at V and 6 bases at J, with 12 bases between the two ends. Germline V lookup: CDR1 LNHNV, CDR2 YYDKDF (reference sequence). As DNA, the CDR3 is TGTGCCACCAGCAGAGAGCCCCGGGGGACCAATGAGCAGTTCTTC. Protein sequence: CATSREPRGTNEQFF.

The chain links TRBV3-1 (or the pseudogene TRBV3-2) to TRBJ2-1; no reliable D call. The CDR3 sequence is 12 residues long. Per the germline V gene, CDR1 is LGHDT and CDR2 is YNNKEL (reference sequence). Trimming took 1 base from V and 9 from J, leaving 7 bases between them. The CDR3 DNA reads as TGTGCCAGCAGCCAAGTCCCATCTGAGCAGTTCTTC. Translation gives CASSQVPSEQFF.

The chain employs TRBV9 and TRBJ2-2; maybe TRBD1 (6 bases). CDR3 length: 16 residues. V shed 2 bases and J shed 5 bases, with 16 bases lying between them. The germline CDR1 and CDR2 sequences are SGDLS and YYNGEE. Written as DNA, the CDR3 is TGTGCCAGCAGCGTCTTCTCAGGGGCGAGGACCGGGGAGCTGTTTTTT. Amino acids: CASSVFSGARTGELFF.

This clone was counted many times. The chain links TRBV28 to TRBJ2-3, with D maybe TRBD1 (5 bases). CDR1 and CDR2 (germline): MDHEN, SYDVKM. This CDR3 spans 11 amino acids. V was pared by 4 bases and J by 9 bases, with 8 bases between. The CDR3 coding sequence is TGTGCCAGCAGTTCAGGGTTGACGCAGTATTTT. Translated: CASSSGLTQYF.

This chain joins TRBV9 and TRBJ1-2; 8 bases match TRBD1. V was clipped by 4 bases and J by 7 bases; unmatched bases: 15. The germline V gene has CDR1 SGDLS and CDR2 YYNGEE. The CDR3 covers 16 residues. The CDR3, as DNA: TGTGCCAGCAGCCCGTCCCCGGCAGGGGGCGCATCTGGCTACACCTTC. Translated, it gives CASSPSPAGGASGYTF. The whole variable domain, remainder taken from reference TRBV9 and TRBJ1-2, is DSGVTQTPKHLITATGQRVTLRCSPRSGDLSVYWYQQSLDQGLQFLIQYYNGEERAKGNILERFSAQQFPDLHSELNLSSLELGDSALYFCASSPSPAGGASGYTFGSGTRLTVV.